This T cell receptor beta chain is drawn from a study of blood T cell repertoires in COVID-19. There are 17 residues in the CDR3. Germline V lookup: CDR1 SNHLY, CDR2 FYNNEI. V lost 1 base and J 4 bases, leaving 17 bases between the germline ends. Using immunoSEQ multiplex PCR, the repertoire was profiled, and TCRdb retains in-frame clones only, with some absent. The sample records about 220,000 clones, around four fifths being singletons. Material for sequencing was peripheral blood. V gene TRBV2 combines with J gene TRBJ2-1; D is perhaps TRBD2 (6 bases). The receptor was isolated from a woman aged 65 to 85 with COVID-19, enrolled during active disease. The CDR3 coding sequence is TGTGCCAGCAGTGAAGTCTCCAGGACTACCTTATACAATGAGCAGTTCTTC. Protein: CASSEVSRTTLYNEQFF. The full variable domain, completed using reference TRBV2 and TRBJ2-1, is EPEVTQTPSHQVTQMGQEVILRCVPISNHLYFYWYRQILGQKVEFLVSFYNNEISEKSEIFDDQFSVERPDGSNFTLKIRSTKLEDSAMYFCASSEVSRTTLYNEQFFGPGTRLTVL.